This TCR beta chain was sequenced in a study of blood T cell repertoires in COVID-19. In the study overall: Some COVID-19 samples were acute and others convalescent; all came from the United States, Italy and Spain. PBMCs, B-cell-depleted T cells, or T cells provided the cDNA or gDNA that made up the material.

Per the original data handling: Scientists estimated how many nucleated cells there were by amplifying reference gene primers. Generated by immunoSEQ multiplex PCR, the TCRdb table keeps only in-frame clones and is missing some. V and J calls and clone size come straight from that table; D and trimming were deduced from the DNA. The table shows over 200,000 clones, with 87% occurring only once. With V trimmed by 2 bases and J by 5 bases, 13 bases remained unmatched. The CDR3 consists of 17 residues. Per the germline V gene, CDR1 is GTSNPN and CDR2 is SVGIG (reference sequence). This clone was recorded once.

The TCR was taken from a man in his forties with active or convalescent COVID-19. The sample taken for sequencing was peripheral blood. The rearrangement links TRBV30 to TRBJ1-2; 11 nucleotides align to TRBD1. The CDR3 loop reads CAWSPSPIGTGGYGYTF. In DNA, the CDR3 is TGTGCCTGGAGTCCATCCCCCATCGGGACAGGGGGATATGGCTACACCTTC.